This passage covers 17 T cell receptor beta chains from one sample sequenced in a study of cytomegalovirus exposure and HLA in healthy donors. Researchers ran the PCR with 60 Vbeta and 13 Jbeta primers. Method: immunoSEQ multiplex PCR; TCRdb's copy keeps in-frame clones and lacks some. The sample consists of about 160,000 clones, 80% of them appearing once. The specimen was PBMCs. The receptors come from a woman in her fifties or sixties in good health and CMV-seropositive.

The J gene is TRBJ2-7, the V gene TRBV5-4, with 8 bases identical to TRBD2. The CDR3 spans 14 residues. The germline CDR1 and CDR2 sequences are SGHNT and YYREEE (reference sequence). After removal of 10 bases from V and 1 base from J, the junction contained 10 bases not matched to a gene. The CDR3: CAGEVSGASYEQYF. The CDR3 nucleotides read TGTGCCGGCGAGGTTAGCGGGGCTTCCTACGAGCAGTACTTC.

The chain combines TRBV6-4 with TRBJ1-5, with unresolved D. Germline V gene data show CDR1 as MRHNA and CDR2 as SNTAGT. The CDR3 runs to 17 residues. Trimming left V 0 bases short and J 4 bases short, with 16 bases between. CDR3 protein: CASSDSSDWRVNQPQHF. The CDR3 DNA follows: TGTGCCAGCAGTGACTCTAGTGACTGGAGAGTTAATCAGCCCCAGCATTTT.

This chain links TRBV19 with TRBJ1-1; D remains unclear. CDR1 is LNHDA and CDR2 is SQIVND in the germline V gene (reference sequence). This CDR3 region has 12 residues. Deletions cut 10 bases from V and 2 bases from J, with 11 bases between. As DNA, the CDR3 is TGTGCCACCTCTAACCTCAACACTGAAGCTTTCTTT. As protein: CATSNLNTEAFF.

This chain uses TRBV15 with TRBJ1-5, with D unclear. The V end was cut by 0 bases, the J end by 0 bases, with 9 bases between. There are 16 residues in the CDR3. Germline V gives CDR1 LNHNV, CDR2 YYDKDF (reference sequence). CDR3 region: CATSRDHLDSNQPQHF. CDR3 bases: TGTGCCACCAGCAGAGACCACTTAGATAGCAATCAGCCCCAGCATTTT.

V gene TRBV9 combines with J gene TRBJ2-1, with a tentative D call TRBD2 (5 bases). This CDR3 has 13 residues. Germline V gene data show CDR1 as SGDLS and CDR2 as YYNGEE. Trimming cost V 0 bases and J 6 bases, with 7 bases left between them. The CDR3 loop is CASSVASGNEQFF. The DNA for the CDR3 is TGTGCCAGCAGCGTAGCGAGCGGCAATGAGCAGTTCTTC.

This chain's CDR3 is CSVDRDSWANYGYTF. The CDR3 nucleotides read TGCAGCGTTGATCGGGACTCCTGGGCCAACTATGGCTACACCTTC. V and J are TRBV29-1 and TRBJ1-2; D possibly corresponds to TRBD1 (5 bases). The CDR3 is made up of 15 amino acids. CDR1 and CDR2 from the germline V gene are SQVTM and ANQGSEA. The V gene lost 3 bases and the J gene lost 2 bases, with 16 bases spanning the gap.

This clone came up once. This chain connects TRBV5-1 to TRBJ1-2, with a possible D match to TRBD1 (5 bases). Germline V gives CDR1 SGHRS, CDR2 YFSETQ. V was shortened by 4 bases and J by 8 bases, with 18 bases between the two germline ends. This CDR3 comprises 14 residues. Written as DNA, the CDR3 is TGCGCCAGCAGCCCTGACTCGCGTCGGGGGGGCTACACCTTC. Translated, it gives CASSPDSRRGGYTF. Full variable domain (missing parts from reference TRBV5-1 and TRBJ1-2): KAGVTQTPRYLIKTRGQQVTLSCSPISGHRSVSWYQQTPGQGLQFLFEYFSETQRNKGNFPGRFSGRQFSNSRSEMNVSTLELGDSALYLCASSPDSRRGGYTFGSGTRLTVV.

The count of this clone is one. The gene calls are TRBV6-6 and TRBJ1-2; D possibly corresponds to TRBD1 (5 bases). The V gene lost 5 bases and the J gene lost 0 bases, with 7 bases spanning the gap. CDR3 length: 13 amino acids. CDR1 is MNHNY, CDR2 SVGAGI, per germline (reference sequence). In DNA, the CDR3 is TGTGCCAGCAGTCCGGGGGCTAACTATGGCTACACCTTC. This gives the protein CASSPGANYGYTF.

This clone has only one observation. V gene TRBV7-2 combines with J gene TRBJ2-1; 9 bases line up with TRBD2. The CDR3 has 15 residues. Germline CDR1 and CDR2: SGHTA and FQGNSA. V lost 6 bases and J lost 3; bases outside the gene matches: 6. This chain's CDR3 is CASRDYSGSYNEQFF. DNA for the CDR3: TGTGCCAGCAGGGACTATAGCGGGAGCTACAATGAGCAGTTCTTC.

The rearrangement joins TRBV6-5 to TRBJ2-1; 10 bases are a match to TRBD2. Germline loops: CDR1 MNHEY, CDR2 SVGAGI. Trimming removed 3 bases from V and 8 bases from J; junction bases left unmatched: 4. This CDR3 has 14 amino acids. The CDR3 coding sequence is TGTGCCAGCAGTTATCAGCGGGAGGGCTATGAGCAGTTCTTC. As protein: CASSYQREGYEQFF.

The chain carries TRBV5-1 and TRBJ1-2, with D maybe TRBD1 (6 bases). Germline CDR1 SGHRS, CDR2 YFSETQ. The CDR3 covers 15 residues. V dropped 1 base and J dropped 8 bases, with 18 bases sitting between them. The CDR3 protein is CASSLWDTGLGGYTF. The CDR3 nucleotides read TGCGCCAGCAGCTTGTGGGATACAGGGTTAGGCGGCTACACCTTC.

J is TRBJ2-3 and V is TRBV10-2, with a weak D call TRBD2 (7 bases). Between the trimmed V and J ends, which lost 4 bases and 6 bases, there was a span of 17 bases. The length of the CDR3 is 15 residues. Germline V gives CDR1 WSHSY, CDR2 SAAADI. The DNA of the CDR3 is TGCGCCAGCAGTGCAGGGCGGGGGCGCGATGATACGCAGTATTTT. Encoded protein: CASSAGRGRDDTQYF.

The chain is built from TRBV7-9 and TRBJ2-3; 10 nucleotides align to TRBD2. The CDR3 loop spans 16 amino acids. The J segment lost 2 bases and the V segment lost 0 bases, leaving 2 bases of the junction unmatched. Per germline, CDR1 SEHNR and CDR2 FQNEAQ (reference sequence). The CDR3 coding sequence is TGTGCCAGCAGCTTAGCGCTAGCGGGGGTCACAGATACGCAGTATTTT. Amino acid sequence: CASSLALAGVTDTQYF.

J is TRBJ2-2 and V is TRBV10-3; the match to TRBD2 covers 10 bases. V was pared by 6 bases and J by 4 bases, with 5 bases of the junction left unmatched. Germline V lookup: CDR1 ENHRY, CDR2 SYGVKD. CDR3 length: 15 residues. The CDR3 here is CAISLAGGITGELFF. The CDR3 nucleotides read TGTGCCATCAGCTTAGCGGGAGGAATCACCGGGGAGCTGTTTTTT.

V gene TRBV16 combines with J gene TRBJ2-6, with unresolved D. The CDR3 loop spans 16 amino acids. The germline CDR1 and CDR2 sequences are KGHSY and FQNENV. With 0 bases removed from V and 2 bases from J, the gap between germline ends came to 8 bases. The CDR3, as DNA: TGTGCCAGCAGCCAATCGGCCGTTACTGGGGCCAACGTCCTGACTTTC. This gives the protein CASSQSAVTGANVLTF.

The V gene is TRBV29-1, the J gene TRBJ2-1; 7 bases map to TRBD2. J was trimmed by 4 bases and V by 6 bases; bases with no gene match: 6. The germline CDR1 and CDR2 sequences are SQVTM and ANQGSEA. The CDR3 totals 13 residues. CDR3 nucleotides: TGCAGCGTCCCCCGGGGACTATACAATGAGCAGTTCTTC. Translation: CSVPRGLYNEQFF.

The chain is built from TRBV27 and TRBJ2-5, with TRBD1 as a possible D gene (5 bases). Germline loops: CDR1 MNHEY, CDR2 SMNVEV (reference sequence). The V end lost 2 bases, the J end lost 5 bases, and 15 bases lay between the germline ends. This CDR3 has 15 residues. CDR3 region: CASSLQGMLGETQYF. DNA of the CDR3: TGTGCCAGCAGTTTACAGGGAATGTTGGGGGAGACCCAGTACTTC.